This T cell receptor (beta chain) was retrieved from a study of T-cell memory formation after mild COVID-19. At the level of the study: Largely, the TCR clusters proved donor specific.

TCRdb ran MiXCR on the 5' RACE reads and lists one entry per CDR3 protein. This repertoire shows some 290,000 distinct CDR3 sequences, around 16% found once; its top ten account for roughly 24%. Notes on this clonotype: The antigen is undetermined.

Study results and caveats: Contracting CD8+ clones were enriched in EMRA, CD4+ mainly in CM and EM. The pre-infection memory compartment contained some responding clones, suggesting cross-reactive memory joined.

Material: PBMCs or a T cell subset sorted from them (not recorded which). This receptor was obtained from a man younger than 35 who had mild COVID-19 (a few samples of this study predate the infection). Cell type and time point are not known.

The CDR3: CASSSGQVEAFF. Written as DNA, the CDR3 is TGCGCCAGCAGCTCCGGACAGGTAGAAGCTTTCTTT. The chain recombines TRBV5-1 with TRBJ1-1; 7 nucleotides agree with TRBD1. CDR1 and CDR2 from the germline V gene are SGHRS and YFSETQ. The CDR3 has 12 amino acids. Germline trimming cut 3 bases from V and 8 bases from J; bases unmatched to any gene: 4.